The rows below give T cell receptor beta chains drawn from one sample of a study of cytomegalovirus exposure and HLA in healthy donors. Using immunoSEQ multiplex PCR, the repertoire was profiled, and TCRdb retains in-frame clones only, with some absent. The sample has some 150,000 clones, 50% to 75% seen once. Sequences were obtained from PBMCs. Receptors originate from a woman aged 60-70 years in good health and CMV-seropositive. CDR3s leave out the opening cysteine and the closing phenylalanine or tryptophan.

>TRBV6-1
ASTDRGQTEAF
>TRBV7-9
ASSTGTSSYEQY
>TRBV6-1
ASSGVRGQETQY
>TRBV5-4
ASSAPGTSASDEQF
>TRBV5-1
ASSWTRANTGELF
>TRBV25-1
ASSEYRGTGFYEQY
>TRBV4-1
ASSQDAGNIGNEQF
>TRBV13
ASSARDSDSYEQY
>TRBV4-1
ASSHPGHYYEQY
>TRBV30
AWSVHLRGEQY
>TRBV7-3
ASSFGQGDEQF
>TRBV13
ASSGGGGNEQF
>TRBV7-3
ASSLRTSGYNEQF
>TRBV11-2
ASSLTTLHSTGELF
>TRBV5-1
ASSYRTGVNTEAF
>TRBV7-2
ASSLGKGARGNTIY
>TRBV5-6
ASSAPGLKAGNTIY
>TRBV7-2
ASSRSRLEETQY
>TRBV6-5
ASSYFATGGKDEQF
>TRBV10-3
AISDRAYEQY
>TRBV2
ASSNLGLYNEQF
>TRBV18
ASSWGAYNEQF
>TRBV7-3
ASRGGLPSGGETQY
>TRBV5-1
ASSFGQQLQETQY
>TRBV6-6
ASSYSIDSTEAF
>TRBV7-2
ASSPTREHTGELF
>TRBV4-3
ASSQDLAGRYNEQF
>TRBV6-6
ASSYSSGSYEQY
>TRBV18
ASSPGTGAARSYGYT
>TRBV5-1
ASSLGQLENQPQH
>TRBV5-8
ASSAPGEQY
>TRBV6-6
ASSHGPGQETQY
>TRBV9
ASSPTRGPSTNEKLF
>TRBV5-1
ASSFLSGENTEAF
>TRBV27
ASMGHYNEKLF
>TRBV6-6
ASSYMGSSYNEQF